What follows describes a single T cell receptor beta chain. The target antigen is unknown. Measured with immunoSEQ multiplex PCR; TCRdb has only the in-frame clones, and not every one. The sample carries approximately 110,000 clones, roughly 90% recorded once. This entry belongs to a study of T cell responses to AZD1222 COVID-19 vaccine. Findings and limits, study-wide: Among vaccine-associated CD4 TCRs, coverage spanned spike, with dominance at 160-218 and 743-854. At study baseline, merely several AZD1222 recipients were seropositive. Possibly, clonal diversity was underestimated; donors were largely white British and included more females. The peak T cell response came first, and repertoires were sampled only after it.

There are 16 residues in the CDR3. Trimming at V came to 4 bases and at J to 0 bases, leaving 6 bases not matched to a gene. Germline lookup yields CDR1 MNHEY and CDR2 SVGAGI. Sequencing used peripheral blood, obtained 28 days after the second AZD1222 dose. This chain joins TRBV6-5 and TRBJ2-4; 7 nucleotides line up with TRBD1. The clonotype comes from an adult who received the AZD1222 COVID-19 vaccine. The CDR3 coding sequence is TGTGCCAGCAGTTTACGGGACAGCATAGCCAAAAACATTCAGTACTTC. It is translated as CASSLRDSIAKNIQYF.